Following are 12 T cell receptor beta chains from one sample sequenced in a study of multiple sclerosis patients with progressive multifocal leukoencephalopathy. Produced via immunoSEQ multiplex PCR; TCRdb's table is partial and in-frame only. Of more than 30,000 clones in the sample, about 87% are singletons; the top ten hold about 5.7%. Time point specified: time of PML onset. Material: PBMCs, obtained from a patient treated with natalizumab. These TCRs come from a woman aged 40 to 50 with progressive multifocal leukoencephalopathy.

The chain employs TRBV5-1 and TRBJ2-7; D possibly corresponds to TRBD2 (6 bases). The CDR3 has 14 residues. Germline lookup yields CDR1 SGHRS and CDR2 YFSETQ. Deletions cut 4 bases from V and 3 bases from J, with 14 bases between. CDR3 residues: CASSPDTGSYEQYF. The CDR3 DNA sequence: TGCGCCAGCAGCCCAGACACCGGGAGCTACGAGCAGTACTTC.

The chain is built from TRBV28 and TRBJ2-4, with D possibly matching TRBD1 (7 bases). Per germline, CDR1 MDHEN and CDR2 SYDVKM. V was shortened by 8 bases and J by 0 bases, with 17 bases between the two germline ends. This CDR3 is built from 16 residues. Written as DNA, the CDR3 is TGTGCCAGCTATGGAGGGGCAGGGGGAGCCAAAAACATTCAGTACTTC. This gives the protein CASYGGAGGAKNIQYF.

The J gene is TRBJ2-1, the V gene TRBV2, with 11 bases aligning to TRBD2. V shed 3 bases and J 9 bases; nucleotides not matched to a gene: 10. Germline assignment: CDR1 SNHLY and CDR2 FYNNEI. This CDR3 has 16 amino acids. CDR3 protein: CASSDFRTSGFGEQFF. Here the CDR3 DNA reads TGTGCCAGCAGTGACTTTAGGACTAGCGGGTTTGGTGAGCAGTTCTTC.

The rearrangement uses TRBV7-2 and TRBJ2-3, with D possibly being TRBD2 (5 bases). This CDR3 has 16 amino acids. The V end was cut by 0 bases, the J end by 0 bases, with 10 bases between. In germline, CDR1 is SGHTA, CDR2 FQGNSA. Here the CDR3 reads CASSLAGGPSTDTQYF. The CDR3 nucleotides are TGTGCCAGCAGCTTAGCGGGCGGGCCTAGCACAGATACGCAGTATTTT.

On this clone: Other DNA sequences in this specimen translate into the identical CDR3. V is TRBV7-3 and J is TRBJ2-5; D unclear. Germline assignment: CDR1 SGHTA and CDR2 FQGTGA. This CDR3 comprises 13 residues. V was shortened by 2 bases and J by 2 bases, with 6 bases between the two germline ends. The CDR3 region is CASSLGRQETQYF. The DNA for the CDR3 is TGTGCCAGCAGCTTAGGCAGGCAAGAGACCCAGTACTTC.

The chain joins TRBV5-4 to TRBJ1-4; tentatively, D is TRBD1 (5 bases). The length of the CDR3 is 18 residues. Germline loops: CDR1 SGHNT, CDR2 YYREEE (reference sequence). The ends were cut back, 0 bases at V and 1 base at J, with 16 bases in the middle. CDR3 in amino acids: CASSLEVQGAGTNEKLFF. The CDR3 region has the DNA TGTGCCAGCAGCTTGGAGGTTCAGGGAGCCGGAACTAATGAAAAACTGTTTTTT.

The V gene is TRBV4-3, the J gene TRBJ2-7; D perhaps matches TRBD1 (6 bases). This CDR3 comprises 14 residues. In germline, CDR1 is LGHNA, CDR2 YSLEER. V was pared by 0 bases and J by 2 bases, with 8 bases between. The DNA of the CDR3 is TGCGCCAGCAGCCAAGACAGGGGACCCTACGAGCAGTACTTC. This codes for CASSQDRGPYEQYF.

The CDR3 sequence is CASSRASGAPTDTQYF. Here the CDR3 DNA reads TGCGCCAGCAGCAGAGCTAGCGGTGCCCCCACAGATACGCAGTATTTT. The rearrangement joins TRBV5-1 to TRBJ2-3; 7 nucleotides match TRBD2. The CDR3 has 16 amino acids. Looked up from germline, CDR1 is SGHRS and CDR2 is YFSETQ. Trimming removed 4 bases from V and 2 bases from J; junction bases left unmatched: 10.

The chain uses TRBV6-5 and TRBJ2-1; TRBD2 aligns across 9 bases. The CDR3 runs 15 residues. V lost 6 bases, J lost 6 bases, and 9 bases stayed unmatched. The germline V gene encodes CDR1 MNHEY and CDR2 SVGAGI. The CDR3 here is CASRTGTSSGNEQFF. CDR3 coding DNA: TGTGCCAGCAGGACCGGGACTAGCTCTGGCAATGAGCAGTTCTTC.

V gene TRBV28 combines with J gene TRBJ1-4, with D possibly being TRBD1 (5 bases). This CDR3 is built from 14 residues. Trimming pared 2 bases from V and 8 bases from J, leaving 12 bases between. CDR1 and CDR2 from the germline V gene are MDHEN and SYDVKM. CDR3 nucleotide sequence: TGTGCCAGCAGTTTACCGGGGAAGGGGGAAAAACTGTTTTTT. Residues: CASSLPGKGEKLFF.

This clone has a single count. V usage is TRBV4-3 and J usage is TRBJ2-7; TRBD2 might be the D (6 bases). Germline V CDR1 and CDR2: LGHNA, YSLEER. V lost 1 base and J lost 2, with 21 bases in between. The CDR3 is 18 residues long. CDR3 DNA sequence: TGCGCCAGCAGCCAAGCCTTGGGGACTCCTACTACTACCTACGAGCAGTACTTC. Translation: CASSQALGTPTTTYEQYF.

This rearrangement joins TRBV9 to TRBJ1-2, with D tentatively TRBD1 (6 bases). The CDR3 runs 15 residues. Trimming removed 2 bases from V and 4 bases from J, with 15 bases in between. Germline CDR1 is SGDLS and CDR2 is YYNGEE. The CDR3 reads CASSVTPGTPYGYTF. CDR3 sequence (DNA): TGTGCCAGCAGCGTGACCCCCGGGACACCCTATGGCTACACCTTC.